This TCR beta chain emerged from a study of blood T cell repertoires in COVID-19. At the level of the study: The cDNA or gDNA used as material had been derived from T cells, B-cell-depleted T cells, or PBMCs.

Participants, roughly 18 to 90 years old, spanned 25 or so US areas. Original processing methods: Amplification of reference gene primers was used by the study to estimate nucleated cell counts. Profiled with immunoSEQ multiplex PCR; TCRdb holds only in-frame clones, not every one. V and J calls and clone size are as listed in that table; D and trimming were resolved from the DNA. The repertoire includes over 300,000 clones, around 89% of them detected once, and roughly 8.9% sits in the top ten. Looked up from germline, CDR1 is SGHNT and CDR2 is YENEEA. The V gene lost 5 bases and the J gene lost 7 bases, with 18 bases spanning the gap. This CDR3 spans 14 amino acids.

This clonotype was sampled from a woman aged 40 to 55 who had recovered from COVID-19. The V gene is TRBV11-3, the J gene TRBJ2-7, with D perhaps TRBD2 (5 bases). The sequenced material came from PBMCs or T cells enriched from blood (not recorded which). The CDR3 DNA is TGTGCCAGCAGCCTAGGCCGGGCGTCGGGGGAGCAGTACTTC. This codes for CASSLGRASGEQYF.